The sample holds many counts of the clone carrying this T cell receptor beta chain. Its target is unknown. Gene and germline names: mouse. The CDR3 end falls 4 residues outside the read, so it is completed with the germline J gene. This sample was taken from a study of CD8+ T cells in alopecia areata. At the level of the study: C3H/HeJ donors with spontaneous alopecia, roughly 6-12 months old, supplied skin grafts to roughly 6-10-week-old female C3H/HeJ mice.

Study results and caveats: Scalp samples also contribute reads from the resident alphabeta T cells found in normal skin. Against the mouse data, patients shared TCRs less clearly, possibly for HLA reasons. An increase in clonality over normal scalp was evident in lesional scalp, especially alopecia totalis/universalis.

Isolated RNA was reverse transcribed into cDNA used as the sequencing template. Profiling relied on immunoSEQ multiplex PCR, and the TCRdb table lists in-frame clones only, not all of them. The sample holds around 290,000 clones, and no clone turns up only once. Cells pooled from cutaneous lymph nodes were sorted on CD4, CD8alpha, NKG2D, NKG2ACE and other markers. This CDR3 region has 16 residues. V was clipped by 2 bases and J by 3 bases; unmatched bases: 3. The germline CDR1 and CDR2 sequences are MNHDT and YYDKIL. The chain joins TRBV17 to TRBJ2-1, with 11 bases fitting TRBD2. The specimen was CD4+ T cells sorted from a lymph node. The receptor was derived from a C3H/HeJ mouse with alopecia areata. Strain haplotype at MHC: H2-k. CDR3 in amino acids: CASSRTDWGAYAEQFF. CDR3 DNA, as far as it was read: TGTGCTAGCAGTAGAACGGACTGGGGGGCCTATGCT.